This TCR beta chain was retrieved from a study of a mutant IDH1 vaccine in newly diagnosed glioma. Study at large: Patients received vaccination from 4-6 weeks after radiotherapy alone, or with temozolomide cycles. Study-wide results and limits: There were vaccine-induced immune responses in approximately 95% of the patients.

The protocol was immunoSEQ multiplex PCR, while the TCRdb copy is restricted to in-frame clones and leaves out a portion. The data contain approximately 50,000 clones, roughly nine tenths of them singletons. Remarks on this clone: Its specificity is not known.

The time point denotes: week 35, safety follow-up. The investigators gave 300 ug of mutant IDH1 20-mer peptide in each vaccine dose, together with topical imiquimod. Each patient was administered eight vaccinations, scheduled in weeks 1, 3, 5, 7, 11, 15, 19 and 23. V lost 4 bases to trimming and J lost 3 bases; unmatched junction nucleotides: 22. This CDR3 is 19 amino acids long. The germline V gene has CDR1 SGHDT and CDR2 YYEEEE. The clonotype was recovered from a middle-aged man with glioma. The sample was PBMCs, taken from a glioma patient whose treatment included an IDH1 peptide vaccine. This rearrangement joins TRBV5-6 to TRBJ2-7; 7 nucleotides align to TRBD2. The chain's CDR3 is CASSAGIWSPREIFYEQYF. The CDR3, as DNA: TGTGCCAGCAGCGCTGGCATTTGGTCTCCGCGGGAGATTTTCTACGAGCAGTACTTC. The entire variable domain, with the rest obtained from reference TRBV5-6 and TRBJ2-7, is as follows: DAGVTQSPTHLIKTRGQQVTLRCSPKSGHDTVSWYQQALGQGPQFIFQYYEEEERQRGNFPDRFSGHQFPNYSSELNVNALLLGDSALYLCASSAGIWSPREIFYEQYFGPGTRLTVT.